The clone carrying this T cell receptor beta chain came up a few times. As originally analysed: Amplification of reference gene primers was used by the study to estimate nucleated cell counts. Measured with immunoSEQ multiplex PCR; TCRdb has only the in-frame clones, and not every one. V and J calls and clone size are copied from that table; D and trimming were computed from the DNA. Among hundreds of thousands of clones, approximately 88% were seen once, and the ten largest hold around 3%. These data originate in a study of blood T cell repertoires in COVID-19. Study as a whole: From T cells, B-cell-depleted T cells, or PBMCs came the material, which was cDNA or gDNA.

Per the germline V gene, CDR1 is MGHRA and CDR2 is YSYEKL. The CDR3 contains 18 residues. Trimming shortened V by 0 bases and J by 0 bases, and 15 bases separated the two germline ends. V gene TRBV4-1 combines with J gene TRBJ1-5, with D maybe TRBD1 (5 bases). This receptor was taken from a woman aged 30 to 39 with COVID-19, enrolled during active disease. The specimen sequenced was peripheral blood. CDR3 bases: TGCGCCAGCAGCCAAGAAATTGGGGCGGCCGCTAGCAATCAGCCCCAGCATTTT. This gives the protein CASSQEIGAAASNQPQHF.